This T cell receptor (beta chain) was recovered during a study of blood T cell repertoires in COVID-19. The data were produced by immunoSEQ multiplex PCR, yet TCRdb's version contains in-frame clones alone and is incomplete. The top ten hold more than 8.5% of the sample, which has 250,000 to 350,000 clones, about 87% seen once. The germline gives CDR1 MNHEY, CDR2 SVGAGI. Between the trimmed V and J ends, which lost 2 bases and 4 bases, there was a span of 9 bases. This CDR3 spans 14 amino acids. In assigning cohorts, the study relied on participant-reported clinical history. Material for sequencing was PBMCs or T cells enriched from blood (not recorded which). This TCR was sampled from a woman aged 18-29 years who had recovered from COVID-19. The V call is TRBV6-5, the J call TRBJ1-3; D unclear. DNA for the CDR3: TGTGCCAGCAGTTACGAGTCTCCAGGAAACACCATATATTTT. Translating it yields CASSYESPGNTIYF.